This is a list of T cell receptor beta chains from one sample in a study of blood T cell repertoires in COVID-19. Using immunoSEQ multiplex PCR, the repertoire was profiled, and TCRdb retains in-frame clones only, with some absent. The table has about 170,000 clones, around 84% seen once; the top ten hold about 2.6%. The specimen sequenced was peripheral blood. Every receptor here comes from a woman older than 75 with COVID-19, enrolled during active disease. CDR3s include the opening cysteine and the closing phenylalanine or tryptophan. A D gene is named only where the DNA matches it firmly. Clone size appears in some rows only: once, few, many, or a class for an expanded clone.

d_call: NA
cdr3_length: 12
j_call: TRBJ1-2
clone_size: NA
v_call: TRBV5-6
cdr3_nt: TGTGCCAGCAGTTTGACCGGTTATGGCTACACCTTC
cdr3_aa: CASSLTGYGYTF

d_call: TRBD2
cdr3_length: 16
j_call: TRBJ2-1
clone_size: NA
v_call: TRBV14
cdr3_nt: TGTGCCAGCAGCCAGAGAGTGTCTAGCGGGTATAATGAGCAGTTCTTC
cdr3_aa: CASSQRVSSGYNEQFF

d_call: NA
cdr3_length: 15
j_call: TRBJ2-5
clone_size: NA
v_call: TRBV7-2
cdr3_nt: TGTGCCAGCAGCTCGAAAGGGAGCGGCCAAGAGACCCAGTACTTC
cdr3_aa: CASSSKGSGQETQYF

d_call: TRBD2
cdr3_length: 15
j_call: TRBJ2-5
clone_size: NA
v_call: TRBV11-3
cdr3_nt: TGTGCCAGCAGCTTACGCGGGCTAGCGGAAGAGACCCAGTACTTC
cdr3_aa: CASSLRGLAEETQYF

d_call: NA
cdr3_length: 16
j_call: TRBJ1-2
clone_size: NA
v_call: TRBV3-1/TRBV3-2
cdr3_nt: TGTGCCAGCACCAACACAGGGACCGAATTTAACTATGGCTACACCTTC
cdr3_aa: CASTNTGTEFNYGYTF

d_call: TRBD1
cdr3_length: 13
j_call: TRBJ1-1
clone_size: NA
v_call: TRBV5-1
cdr3_nt: TGCGCCAGCAGCTACGGACAGGACCCTGAAGCTTTCTTT
cdr3_aa: CASSYGQDPEAFF

d_call: TRBD1
cdr3_length: 15
j_call: TRBJ2-3
clone_size: NA
v_call: TRBV19
cdr3_nt: TGTGCCAGTAGTCCGCCGGGACAGTCGGGGGATACGCAGTATTTT
cdr3_aa: CASSPPGQSGDTQYF

d_call: NA
cdr3_length: 13
j_call: TRBJ1-1
clone_size: NA
v_call: TRBV2
cdr3_nt: TGTGCCAGCAGTGAATTTCAGGGCACTGAAGCTTTCTTT
cdr3_aa: CASSEFQGTEAFF

d_call: TRBD1
cdr3_length: 14
j_call: TRBJ1-2
clone_size: NA
v_call: TRBV9
cdr3_nt: TGTGCCAGCAGCCTGCGACAGGGAAGCTATGGCTACACCTTC
cdr3_aa: CASSLRQGSYGYTF

d_call: TRBD1
cdr3_length: 15
j_call: TRBJ1-4
clone_size: NA
v_call: TRBV24-1
cdr3_nt: TGTGCCACCAGTAATGGGGGGACAGGGGATGAAAAACTGTTTTTT
cdr3_aa: CATSNGGTGDEKLFF

d_call: TRBD1
cdr3_length: 15
j_call: TRBJ2-1
clone_size: NA
v_call: TRBV6-5
cdr3_nt: TGTGCCAGCAGTACCGGGACAGGGGCCTACAATGAGCAGTTCTTC
cdr3_aa: CASSTGTGAYNEQFF

d_call: NA
cdr3_length: 14
j_call: TRBJ1-1
clone_size: NA
v_call: TRBV19
cdr3_nt: TGTGCCAGTAGTGCGCGGGAGCTGAACACTGAAGCTTTCTTT
cdr3_aa: CASSARELNTEAFF

d_call: NA
cdr3_length: 13
j_call: TRBJ1-1
clone_size: NA
v_call: TRBV28
cdr3_nt: TGTGCCAGCAGTTTATACCTCGGGACTGAAGCTTTCTTT
cdr3_aa: CASSLYLGTEAFF

d_call: NA
cdr3_length: 14
j_call: TRBJ2-3
clone_size: NA
v_call: TRBV7-3
cdr3_nt: TGTGCCAGCAGCTTAGGGCTAGCCACAGATACGCAGTATTTT
cdr3_aa: CASSLGLATDTQYF

d_call: NA
cdr3_length: 12
j_call: TRBJ2-2
clone_size: NA
v_call: TRBV6-5
cdr3_nt: TGTGCCAGCACGACTCCCCCCGGGGAGCTGTTTTTT
cdr3_aa: CASTTPPGELFF

d_call: TRBD2
cdr3_length: 17
j_call: TRBJ2-3
clone_size: NA
v_call: TRBV7-6
cdr3_nt: TGTGCCAGCAGCCCTTTAGCGGGGCCATCCAGGACAGATACGCAGTATTTT
cdr3_aa: CASSPLAGPSRTDTQYF

d_call: NA
cdr3_length: 17
j_call: TRBJ1-2
clone_size: NA
v_call: TRBV3-1/TRBV3-2
cdr3_nt: TGTGCCAGCAGCCAAGCCCATGGGGCCAGGTCTAACTATGGCTACACCTTC
cdr3_aa: CASSQAHGARSNYGYTF

d_call: NA
cdr3_length: 14
j_call: TRBJ2-5
clone_size: NA
v_call: TRBV19
cdr3_nt: TGTGCCAGTAGCTACGACGGGGTGCAAGAGACCCAGTACTTC
cdr3_aa: CASSYDGVQETQYF

d_call: NA
cdr3_length: 13
j_call: TRBJ2-2
clone_size: NA
v_call: TRBV7-2
cdr3_nt: TGTGCCAGCAGCGTACGGGGTACCGGGGAGCTGTTTTTT
cdr3_aa: CASSVRGTGELFF

d_call: TRBD1
cdr3_length: 17
j_call: TRBJ1-2
clone_size: NA
v_call: TRBV13
cdr3_nt: TGTGCCAGCAGCTTGGGACAGGGGGGCATATTCAACTATGGCTACACCTTC
cdr3_aa: CASSLGQGGIFNYGYTF

d_call: TRBD2
cdr3_length: 14
j_call: TRBJ2-7
clone_size: NA
v_call: TRBV7-8
cdr3_nt: TGTGCCAGCAGCCCACTAGCGCTAGCCTACGAGCAGTACTTC
cdr3_aa: CASSPLALAYEQYF

d_call: NA
cdr3_length: 14
j_call: TRBJ1-4
clone_size: NA
v_call: TRBV3-1/TRBV3-2
cdr3_nt: TGTGCCAGCAGCCAAGATCCCAGAGGAGAAAAACTGTTTTTT
cdr3_aa: CASSQDPRGEKLFF

d_call: TRBD1
cdr3_length: 15
j_call: TRBJ1-1
clone_size: NA
v_call: TRBV7-2
cdr3_nt: TGTGCCAGCAGCGCCTCTACAGGGGTGAACACTGAAGCTTTCTTT
cdr3_aa: CASSASTGVNTEAFF

d_call: TRBD1
cdr3_length: 16
j_call: TRBJ1-3
clone_size: NA
v_call: TRBV27
cdr3_nt: TGTGCCAGCAGGGGGGGGACAGGGGGCCTTGGAAACACCATATATTTT
cdr3_aa: CASRGGTGGLGNTIYF

d_call: NA
cdr3_length: 15
j_call: TRBJ2-7
clone_size: NA
v_call: TRBV2
cdr3_nt: TGTGCCAGCAGTGAAGGCCAGGGCGGCTCCTACGAGCAGTACTTC
cdr3_aa: CASSEGQGGSYEQYF

d_call: TRBD1
cdr3_length: 13
j_call: TRBJ1-1
clone_size: few
v_call: TRBV23-1
cdr3_nt: TGCGCCAGCCTATACAGGGGAGCCACTGAAGCTTTCTTT
cdr3_aa: CASLYRGATEAFF

d_call: NA
cdr3_length: 15
j_call: TRBJ1-6
clone_size: NA
v_call: TRBV6-5
cdr3_nt: TGTGCCAGCAGCCCGAGGGGGGGACCCAATTCACCCCTCCACTTT
cdr3_aa: CASSPRGGPNSPLHF

d_call: TRBD1
cdr3_length: 18
j_call: TRBJ2-3
clone_size: NA
v_call: TRBV9
cdr3_nt: TGTGCCAGCAGCGCCGGGACAGGGCATACTTCTAGCACAGATACGCAGTATTTT
cdr3_aa: CASSAGTGHTSSTDTQYF

d_call: TRBD1
cdr3_length: 15
j_call: TRBJ1-4
clone_size: NA
v_call: TRBV9
cdr3_nt: TGTGCCAGCAGCCCTTTCGACAGGGTAGGGGAAAAACTGTTTTTT
cdr3_aa: CASSPFDRVGEKLFF

d_call: NA
cdr3_length: 14
j_call: TRBJ1-5
clone_size: NA
v_call: TRBV6-6
cdr3_nt: TGTGCCAGCAGCACCATACAGTCCAATCAGCCCCAGCATTTT
cdr3_aa: CASSTIQSNQPQHF

d_call: NA
cdr3_length: 13
j_call: TRBJ1-1
clone_size: NA
v_call: TRBV28
cdr3_nt: TGTGCCAGCCGGCAGGGCCATCAAGATATAGCTTTCTTT
cdr3_aa: CASRQGHQDIAFF

d_call: TRBD2
cdr3_length: 16
j_call: TRBJ2-7
clone_size: NA
v_call: TRBV5-4
cdr3_nt: TGTGCCAGCAGCCCGGGGACTAGCGGGACCTTCGCGGAGCAGTACTTC
cdr3_aa: CASSPGTSGTFAEQYF

d_call: NA
cdr3_length: 15
j_call: TRBJ2-5
clone_size: NA
v_call: TRBV7-6
cdr3_nt: TGTGCCAGCAGCTTGCAACCTGGGAGACCTGAGACCCAGTACTTC
cdr3_aa: CASSLQPGRPETQYF

d_call: NA
cdr3_length: 16
j_call: TRBJ2-7
clone_size: NA
v_call: TRBV4-2
cdr3_nt: TGTGCCAGCAGCCAAGATCCCGGGGATTACGGGGGCGAGCAGTACTTC
cdr3_aa: CASSQDPGDYGGEQYF

d_call: NA
cdr3_length: 15
j_call: TRBJ1-2
clone_size: NA
v_call: TRBV7-8
cdr3_nt: TGTGCCAGCAGCTCCGACAGCGTCGCTAACTATGGCTACACCTTC
cdr3_aa: CASSSDSVANYGYTF

d_call: NA
cdr3_length: 14
j_call: TRBJ2-2
clone_size: NA
v_call: TRBV19
cdr3_nt: TGTGCCAGTAGTTCATGGCCCACCACCGGGGAGCTGTTTTTT
cdr3_aa: CASSSWPTTGELFF

d_call: TRBD2
cdr3_length: 17
j_call: TRBJ2-5
clone_size: NA
v_call: TRBV6-6
cdr3_nt: TGTGCCAGCAGCCGAGTCGGTCCTAGCGGGAGGGTCGAGACCCAGTACTTC
cdr3_aa: CASSRVGPSGRVETQYF

d_call: TRBD2
cdr3_length: 18
j_call: TRBJ2-2
clone_size: NA
v_call: TRBV18
cdr3_nt: TGTGCCAGCTCACCACTACTAGCGGGAGGGACGAACACCGGGGAGCTGTTTTTT
cdr3_aa: CASSPLLAGGTNTGELFF

d_call: TRBD1
cdr3_length: 14
j_call: TRBJ2-7
clone_size: NA
v_call: TRBV29-1
cdr3_nt: TGCAGCGTGGACAGGGGAATGGGCACCTACGAGCAGTACTTC
cdr3_aa: CSVDRGMGTYEQYF

d_call: TRBD2
cdr3_length: 15
j_call: TRBJ2-2
clone_size: NA
v_call: TRBV7-9
cdr3_nt: TGTGCCGGAGGACTAGCGGGGGCGAACACCGGGGAGCTGTTTTTT
cdr3_aa: CAGGLAGANTGELFF

d_call: NA
cdr3_length: 14
j_call: TRBJ1-6
clone_size: NA
v_call: TRBV3-1/TRBV3-2
cdr3_nt: TGTGCCAGCAGCCAAAGTGGCAACGCTTTGGCCCTCCACTTT
cdr3_aa: CASSQSGNALALHF

d_call: TRBD1
cdr3_length: 17
j_call: TRBJ1-1
clone_size: NA
v_call: TRBV7-6
cdr3_nt: TGTGCCAGCAGCTTAGTGTCGGGACAGGGGAGGACCACTGAAGCTTTCTTT
cdr3_aa: CASSLVSGQGRTTEAFF

d_call: NA
cdr3_length: 14
j_call: TRBJ1-1
clone_size: NA
v_call: TRBV28
cdr3_nt: TGTGCCAGCAGCCTATGGAGGGGTGGCACTGAAGCTTTCTTT
cdr3_aa: CASSLWRGGTEAFF

d_call: NA
cdr3_length: 15
j_call: TRBJ1-3
clone_size: NA
v_call: TRBV25-1
cdr3_nt: TGTGCCAGCACCGGAGAGCAGTGGGCTGGAAACACCATATATTTT
cdr3_aa: CASTGEQWAGNTIYF

d_call: TRBD2
cdr3_length: 16
j_call: TRBJ2-2
clone_size: NA
v_call: TRBV5-1
cdr3_nt: TGCGCCAGCAGCAAAACTAGCGCCCGGAACACCGGGGAGCTGTTTTTT
cdr3_aa: CASSKTSARNTGELFF

d_call: TRBD1
cdr3_length: 14
j_call: TRBJ1-2
clone_size: NA
v_call: TRBV6-5
cdr3_nt: TGTGCCAGCCTAAAGTCAGGGGGCTTGTATGGCTACACCTTC
cdr3_aa: CASLKSGGLYGYTF

d_call: NA
cdr3_length: 15
j_call: TRBJ2-7
clone_size: NA
v_call: TRBV18
cdr3_nt: TGTGCCAGCTCACCCCGGGACACAGTCTCCTACGAGCAGTACTTC
cdr3_aa: CASSPRDTVSYEQYF

d_call: TRBD1
cdr3_length: 15
j_call: TRBJ2-1
clone_size: NA
v_call: TRBV29-1
cdr3_nt: TGCAGCGTGGCCCCGGGCCTTGCGACAGGGTTGGAGCAGTTCTTC
cdr3_aa: CSVAPGLATGLEQFF

d_call: NA
cdr3_length: 19
j_call: TRBJ1-5
clone_size: NA
v_call: TRBV4-3
cdr3_nt: TGCGCCAGCATTTACCTCAGGGGCCACGTCCAATATAGCAATCAGCCCCAGCATTTT
cdr3_aa: CASIYLRGHVQYSNQPQHF